This T cell receptor beta chain comes out of a study of blood T cell repertoires in COVID-19. Study details: The United States, Italy and Spain were the sources of the acute and convalescent COVID-19 samples. The cDNA or gDNA used as material had been derived from T cells, B-cell-depleted T cells, or PBMCs.

The V segment lost 5 bases and the J segment 0 bases; nucleotides outside the gene matches: 3. CDR1 is WNHNN and CDR2 is SYGVQD in the germline V gene (reference sequence). CDR3 length equals 15 residues. Original methodology: How many nucleated cells were present was estimated from reference gene primer amplification. Generated by immunoSEQ multiplex PCR, the TCRdb table keeps only in-frame clones and is missing some. The D gene and trimming were derived from the DNA, and the V and J assignments and clone size from that table. The table includes about 260,000 clones, about 89% detected once. The chain joins TRBV10-1 to TRBJ2-1; TRBD1 agrees at 8 bases. Sample: peripheral blood. This clonotype was sampled from a man aged 40-49 years with active or convalescent COVID-19. The CDR3 sequence is CASSWDRSSYNEQFF. The CDR3 DNA is TGCGCCAGCAGTTGGGACAGGAGCTCCTACAATGAGCAGTTCTTC.